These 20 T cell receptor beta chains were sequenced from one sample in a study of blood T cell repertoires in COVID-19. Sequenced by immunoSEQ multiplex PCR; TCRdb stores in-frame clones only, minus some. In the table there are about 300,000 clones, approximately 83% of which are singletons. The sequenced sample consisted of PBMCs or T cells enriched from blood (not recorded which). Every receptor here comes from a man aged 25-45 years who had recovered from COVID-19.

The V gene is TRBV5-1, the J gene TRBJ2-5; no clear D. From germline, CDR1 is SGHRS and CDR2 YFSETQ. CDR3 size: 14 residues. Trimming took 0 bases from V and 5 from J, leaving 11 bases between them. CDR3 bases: TGCGCCAGCAGCTTGGGGGCAGATTCTGAGACCCAGTACTTC. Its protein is CASSLGADSETQYF.

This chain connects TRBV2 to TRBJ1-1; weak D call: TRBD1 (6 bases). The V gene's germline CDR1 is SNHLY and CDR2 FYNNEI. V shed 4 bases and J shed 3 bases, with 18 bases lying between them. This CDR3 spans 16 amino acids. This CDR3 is CASSVPGGGDYTEAFF. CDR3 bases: TGTGCCAGCAGTGTACCTGGAGGGGGGGATTACACTGAAGCTTTCTTT.

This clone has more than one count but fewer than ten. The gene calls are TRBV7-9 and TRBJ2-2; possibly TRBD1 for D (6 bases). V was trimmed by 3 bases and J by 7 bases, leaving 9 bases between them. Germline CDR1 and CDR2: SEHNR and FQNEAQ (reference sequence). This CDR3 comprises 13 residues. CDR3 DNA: TGTGCCAGCAGCTTCGACAGGATCGGGGAGCTGTTTTTT. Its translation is CASSFDRIGELFF.

The CDR3, as DNA: TGTGCCAGCAGCCCCTCTTCCCGCGGGGCAGGGAACACTGAAGCTTTCTTT. Encoded protein: CASSPSSRGAGNTEAFF. This chain links TRBV5-4 with TRBJ1-1; TRBD1 is a possible D gene (5 bases). The CDR3 totals 17 residues. In germline, CDR1 is SGHNT, CDR2 YYREEE (reference sequence). With 4 bases removed from V and 1 base from J, the gap between germline ends came to 20 bases. Full variable domain (rest looked up from reference TRBV5-4 and TRBJ1-1): ETGVTQSPTHLIKTRGQQVTLRCSSQSGHNTVSWYQQALGQGPQFIFQYYREEENGRGNFPPRFSGLQFPNYSSELNVNALELDDSALYLCASSPSSRGAGNTEAFFGQGTRLTVV.

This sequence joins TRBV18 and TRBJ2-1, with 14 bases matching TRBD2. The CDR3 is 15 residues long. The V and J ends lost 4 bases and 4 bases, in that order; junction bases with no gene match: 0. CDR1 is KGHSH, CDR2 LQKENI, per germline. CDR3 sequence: CASSRTSGGYNEQFF. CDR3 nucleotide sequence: TGTGCCAGCTCACGGACTAGCGGGGGGTACAATGAGCAGTTCTTC.

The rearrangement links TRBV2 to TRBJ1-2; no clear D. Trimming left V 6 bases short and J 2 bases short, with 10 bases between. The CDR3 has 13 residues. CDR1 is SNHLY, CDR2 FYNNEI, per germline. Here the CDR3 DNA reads TGTGCCAGCAGGGAGTCCCGGAACTATGGCTACACCTTC. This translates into CASRESRNYGYTF.

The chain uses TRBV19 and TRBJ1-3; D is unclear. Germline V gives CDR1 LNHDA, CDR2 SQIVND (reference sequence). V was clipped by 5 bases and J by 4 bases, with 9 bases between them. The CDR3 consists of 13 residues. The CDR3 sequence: CASSPRLGNTIYF. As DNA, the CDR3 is TGTGCCAGTAGTCCCAGACTGGGAAACACCATATATTTT.

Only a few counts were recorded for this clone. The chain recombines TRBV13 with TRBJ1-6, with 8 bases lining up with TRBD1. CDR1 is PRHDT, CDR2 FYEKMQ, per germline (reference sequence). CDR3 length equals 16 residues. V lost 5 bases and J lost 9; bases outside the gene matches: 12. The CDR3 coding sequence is TGTGCCAGCAGCCCACAGGGGGTCGGTATCGGTTCACCCCTCCACTTT. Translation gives CASSPQGVGIGSPLHF.

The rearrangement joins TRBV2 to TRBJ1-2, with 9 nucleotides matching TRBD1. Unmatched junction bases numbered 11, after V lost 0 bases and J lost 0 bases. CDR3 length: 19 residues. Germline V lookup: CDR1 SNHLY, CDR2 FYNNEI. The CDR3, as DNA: TGTGCCAGCAGTGAAGCTTGGCTGGGACAGGGCCCTACTAACTATGGCTACACCTTC. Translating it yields CASSEAWLGQGPTNYGYTF.

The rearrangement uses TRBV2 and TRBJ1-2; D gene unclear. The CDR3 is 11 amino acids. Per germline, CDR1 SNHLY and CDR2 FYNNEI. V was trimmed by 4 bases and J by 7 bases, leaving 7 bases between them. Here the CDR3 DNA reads TGTGCCAGCAGTGTACCGGGTGGCTACACCTTC. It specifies CASSVPGGYTF.

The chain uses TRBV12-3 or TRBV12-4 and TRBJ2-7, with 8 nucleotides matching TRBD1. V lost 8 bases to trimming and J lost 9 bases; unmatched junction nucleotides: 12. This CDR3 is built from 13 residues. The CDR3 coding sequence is TGTGCCAGCCACTTCGACAGGGGAAGCGGGCAGTACTTC. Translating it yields CASHFDRGSGQYF.

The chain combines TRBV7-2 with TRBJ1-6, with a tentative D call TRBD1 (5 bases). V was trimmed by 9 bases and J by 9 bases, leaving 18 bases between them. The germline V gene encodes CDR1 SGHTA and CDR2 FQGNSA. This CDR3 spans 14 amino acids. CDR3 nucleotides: TGTGCCAGTTTCACGGGGGGGAGGGGTTCACCCCTCCACTTT. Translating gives CASFTGGRGSPLHF. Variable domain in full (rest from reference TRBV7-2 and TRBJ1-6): GAGVSQSPSNKVTEKGKDVELRCDPISGHTALYWYRQSLGQGLEFLIYFQGNSAPDKSGLPSDRFSAERTGGSVSTLTIQRTQQEDSAVYLCASFTGGRGSPLHFGNGTRLTVT.

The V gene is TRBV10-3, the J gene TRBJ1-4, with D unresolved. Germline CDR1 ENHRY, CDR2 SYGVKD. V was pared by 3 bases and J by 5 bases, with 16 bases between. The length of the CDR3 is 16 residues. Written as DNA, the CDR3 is TGTGCCATCAGTGACCCGGGAGACCCAAAAAATGAAAAACTGTTTTTT. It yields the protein CAISDPGDPKNEKLFF.

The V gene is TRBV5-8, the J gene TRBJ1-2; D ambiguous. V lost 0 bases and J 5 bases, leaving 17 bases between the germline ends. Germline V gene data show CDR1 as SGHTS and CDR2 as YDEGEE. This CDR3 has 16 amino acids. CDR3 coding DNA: TGTGCCAGCAGCTTGGGCGTTACAACCGAAGCGTATGGCTACACCTTC. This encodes CASSLGVTTEAYGYTF.

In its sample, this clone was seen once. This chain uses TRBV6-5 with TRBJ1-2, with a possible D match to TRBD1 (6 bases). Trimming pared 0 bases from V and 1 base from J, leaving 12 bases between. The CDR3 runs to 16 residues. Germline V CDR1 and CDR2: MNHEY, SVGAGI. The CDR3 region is CASSYSYRAVNYGYTF. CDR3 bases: TGTGCCAGCAGTTACTCTTACAGGGCAGTTAACTATGGCTACACCTTC.

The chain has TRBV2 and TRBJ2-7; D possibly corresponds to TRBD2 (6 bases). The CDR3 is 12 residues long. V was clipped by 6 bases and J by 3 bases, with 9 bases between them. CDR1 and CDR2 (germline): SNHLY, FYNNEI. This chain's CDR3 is CASSGGGYEQYF. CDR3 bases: TGTGCCAGCAGCGGGGGAGGCTACGAGCAGTACTTC.

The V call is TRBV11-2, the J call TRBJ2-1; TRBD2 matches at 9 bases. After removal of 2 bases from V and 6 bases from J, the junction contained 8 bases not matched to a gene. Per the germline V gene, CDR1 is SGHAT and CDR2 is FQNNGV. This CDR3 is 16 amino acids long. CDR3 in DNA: TGTGCCAGCAGCTTATTAGTCCTAGCGGGGTCCAATGAGCAGTTCTTC. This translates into CASSLLVLAGSNEQFF.

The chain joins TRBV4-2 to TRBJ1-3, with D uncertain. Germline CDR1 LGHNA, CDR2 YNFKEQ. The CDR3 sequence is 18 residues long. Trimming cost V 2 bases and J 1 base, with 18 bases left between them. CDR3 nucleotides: TGTGCCAGCAGCCAATATTGGTCAGGCTCCCTTTCTGGAAACACCATATATTTT. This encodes CASSQYWSGSLSGNTIYF.

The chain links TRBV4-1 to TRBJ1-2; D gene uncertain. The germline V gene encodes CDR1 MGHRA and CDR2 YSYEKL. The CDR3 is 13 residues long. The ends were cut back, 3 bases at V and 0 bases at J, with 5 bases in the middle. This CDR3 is CASSHGANYGYTF. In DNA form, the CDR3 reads TGCGCCAGCAGCCACGGAGCTAACTATGGCTACACCTTC.

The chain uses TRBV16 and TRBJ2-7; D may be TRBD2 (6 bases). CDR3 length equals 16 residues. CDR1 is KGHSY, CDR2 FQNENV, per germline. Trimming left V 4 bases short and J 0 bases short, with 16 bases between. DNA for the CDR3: TGTGCCAGCAGCCTAAGGGCGGGGCTGGGCTCCTACGAGCAGTACTTC. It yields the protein CASSLRAGLGSYEQYF.